Listed below are T cell receptor beta chains from one sample, sequenced in a study of cytomegalovirus exposure and HLA in healthy donors. TCRdb's table, derived via immunoSEQ multiplex PCR, lists solely in-frame clones and lacks some. The sample records some 150,000 clones, about 83% being singletons. Sample: PBMCs. The source is a woman in her 30s in good health and CMV-seronegative. Each CDR3 is given with its conserved first and last residue. The D gene is left open where the match is weak. The size field is filled for only some rows; it gives once, few, many or a size class.

V: TRBV7-6; D: -; J: TRBJ2-7; size: -; DNA: TGTGCCAGCAGCTTAGCTTACAGGGCTGGGGAGCAGTACTTC; CDR3: CASSLAYRAGEQYF
V: TRBV27; D: TRBD1; J: TRBJ1-1; size: -; DNA: TGTGCCAGAGTTGGAGGGACAGGGTCGCAAAACACTGAAGCTTTCTTT; CDR3: CARVGGTGSQNTEAFF
V: TRBV9; D: -; J: TRBJ2-2; size: -; DNA: TGTGCCAGCAGCGGTACGGCGAACACCGGGGAGCTGTTTTTT; CDR3: CASSGTANTGELFF
V: TRBV4-1; D: TRBD1; J: TRBJ2-2; size: -; DNA: TGCGCCAGCAGCCAAAGCCCAGGGGGCTGGGAGCTGTTTTTT; CDR3: CASSQSPGGWELFF
V: TRBV7-9; D: -; J: TRBJ1-2; size: -; DNA: TGTGCCAGCAGCCCGACGAGCGTCTATGGCTACACCTTC; CDR3: CASSPTSVYGYTF
V: TRBV5-1; D: TRBD1; J: TRBJ1-2; size: once; DNA: TGCGCCAGCAGCTTGGCTGGCGACAGGGCGTCCGTAGCTAACTATGGCTACACCTTC; CDR3: CASSLAGDRASVANYGYTF
V: TRBV10-2; D: -; J: TRBJ2-7; size: -; DNA: TGCGCCAGCAGGAGAGGAGGGGAGAACTACGAGCAGTACTTC; CDR3: CASRRGGENYEQYF
V: TRBV5-5; D: -; J: TRBJ1-3; size: once; DNA: TGTGCCAGCAGTTCCGACAGTAGCTCTGGAAACACCATATATTTT; CDR3: CASSSDSSSGNTIYF
V: TRBV5-1; D: TRBD1; J: TRBJ1-5; size: -; DNA: TGCGCCAGCAGCAGGGATCCAGGGGGCGGACAGCCCCAGCATTTT; CDR3: CASSRDPGGGQPQHF
V: TRBV18; D: -; J: TRBJ2-2; size: -; DNA: TGTGCCAGCTCACCGAACACAAGAACCGGGGAGCTGTTTTTT; CDR3: CASSPNTRTGELFF
V: TRBV10-3; D: -; J: TRBJ2-3; size: -; DNA: TGTGCCATCAAAGGGGTTAGTACAGATACGCAGTATTTT; CDR3: CAIKGVSTDTQYF
V: TRBV5-8; D: -; J: TRBJ1-2; size: -; DNA: TGTGCCAGCAGTCTGAGGCCAGTCTATGGCTACACCTTC; CDR3: CASSLRPVYGYTF
V: TRBV18; D: -; J: TRBJ1-5; size: -; DNA: TGTGCCAGCTCCCCCGAGGCGGGAGGACAGCCCCAGCATTTT; CDR3: CASSPEAGGQPQHF
V: TRBV10-2; D: -; J: TRBJ2-1; size: -; DNA: TGCGCCAGCAGTCTCCCCCCTCGTCGGGACACCGCCCCCCCCGTAAACAATGAGCAGTTCTTC; CDR3: CASSLPPRRDTAPPVNNEQFF
V: TRBV5-1; D: TRBD2; J: TRBJ2-1; size: -; DNA: TGCGCCAGCAGACAGGTGACTAGCCGGGCCGGGTTTTGGAATGAGCAGTTCTTC; CDR3: CASRQVTSRAGFWNEQFF
V: TRBV6-1; D: -; J: TRBJ1-4; size: -; DNA: TGTGCCAGCAGTGCGATCACCCGAGGTGAAAAACTGTTTTTT; CDR3: CASSAITRGEKLFF
V: TRBV7-8; D: TRBD1; J: TRBJ2-1; size: -; DNA: TGTGCCAGCAGGACGGTTTACGAGGGGGCCATATCACCTTACAATGAGCAGTTCTTC; CDR3: CASRTVYEGAISPYNEQFF
V: TRBV19; D: TRBD1; J: TRBJ1-1; size: -; DNA: TGTGCCAGTAGTATAGATGGTCCCGGGACAGGTTTGAACACTGAAGCTTTCTTT; CDR3: CASSIDGPGTGLNTEAFF
V: TRBV15; D: TRBD2; J: TRBJ2-1; size: -; DNA: TGTGCCACCACCTGGACTAGCGGGGGGTCCCTACTTTACAATGAGCAGTTCTTC; CDR3: CATTWTSGGSLLYNEQFF
V: TRBV4-1; D: -; J: TRBJ2-2; size: -; DNA: TGCGCCAGCAGCCAAGTTGTTTTTCGAGTGAACACCGGGGAGCTGTTTTTT; CDR3: CASSQVVFRVNTGELFF
V: TRBV2; D: -; J: TRBJ1-1; size: once; DNA: TGTGCCAGCAGGATCCACAGGGATGGAGGAAACACTGAAGCTTTCTTT; CDR3: CASRIHRDGGNTEAFF
V: TRBV5-4; D: -; J: TRBJ1-2; size: -; DNA: TGTGCCAGCAGCCTACGACAGGCTAACTATGGCTACACCTTC; CDR3: CASSLRQANYGYTF
V: TRBV6-5; D: -; J: TRBJ2-1; size: -; DNA: TGTGCCAGCGGGCAGGGGCGAGACAATGAGCAGTTCTTC; CDR3: CASGQGRDNEQFF
V: TRBV2; D: TRBD1; J: TRBJ1-1; size: -; DNA: TGTGCCAGCAGTATTAACAGGGGAGGTGACACTGAAGCTTTCTTT; CDR3: CASSINRGGDTEAFF
V: TRBV2; D: TRBD2; J: TRBJ2-1; size: -; DNA: TGTGCCAGCAAGCGGGGGGCTACCTACAATGAGCAGTTCTTC; CDR3: CASKRGATYNEQFF
V: TRBV5-5; D: -; J: TRBJ1-1; size: -; DNA: TGTGCCAGCAGCTTTACCGGGACAATACCTGAAGCTTTCTTT; CDR3: CASSFTGTIPEAFF
V: TRBV5-4; D: -; J: TRBJ2-7; size: -; DNA: TGTGCCAGCAGCTTGGAGGGACTTTCCTACGAGCAGTACTTC; CDR3: CASSLEGLSYEQYF